Listed below are T cell receptor beta chains from one sample, sequenced in a study of blood T cell repertoires in COVID-19. Profiled with immunoSEQ multiplex PCR; TCRdb holds only in-frame clones, not every one. The data show 150,000 to 200,000 clones, approximately 80% seen once. Sample: PBMCs or T cells enriched from blood (not recorded which). The receptors derive from a man aged 50-59 years who had recovered from COVID-19. The CDR3 runs from the conserved cysteine through the conserved F or W. The D gene is left open where the match is weak.

DNA | CDR3 | D | J | V
TGTGCCAGCGATGCCGGGACAGCGATCTACAATGAGCAGTTCTTC | CASDAGTAIYNEQFF | TRBD1 | TRBJ2-1 | TRBV2
TGTGCCAGCAGCCGGGGACAGTGGTCAAACATTCAGTACTTC | CASSRGQWSNIQYF | TRBD1 | TRBJ2-4 | TRBV7-2
TGTGCCAGCAGCTTCAGGGGACAGGAACAGTATTTT | CASSFRGQEQYF | TRBD1 | TRBJ2-3 | TRBV11-1
TGTGCCAGCCAACCCCAGGGAAGGAGAAGGGCTAGCAATCAGCCCCAGCATTTT | CASQPQGRRRASNQPQHF | - | TRBJ1-5 | TRBV9
TGTGCCAGCTCACCTGAAGACAGGGGCAGCGGGAACACTGAAGCTTTCTTT | CASSPEDRGSGNTEAFF | TRBD1 | TRBJ1-1 | TRBV18
TGTGCCAGCAGCGTAGACACAGGGCTGAACACTGAAGCTTTCTTT | CASSVDTGLNTEAFF | - | TRBJ1-1 | TRBV9
TGCGCCAGCAGCCGTAGTCGAGGCGAGCAGTACTTC | CASSRSRGEQYF | - | TRBJ2-7 | TRBV5-1
TGTGCCAGCTCACCACAACAGGCGACCTCGTCAAACTATGGCTACACCTTC | CASSPQQATSSNYGYTF | - | TRBJ1-2 | TRBV18
TGTGCCATTGGCCTAGACAATCAGCCCCAGCATTTT | CAIGLDNQPQHF | - | TRBJ1-5 | TRBV10-3
TGCGCCAGCAGCTTCAGGACAGGGAGCAATCAGCCCCAGCATTTT | CASSFRTGSNQPQHF | TRBD1 | TRBJ1-5 | TRBV4-3